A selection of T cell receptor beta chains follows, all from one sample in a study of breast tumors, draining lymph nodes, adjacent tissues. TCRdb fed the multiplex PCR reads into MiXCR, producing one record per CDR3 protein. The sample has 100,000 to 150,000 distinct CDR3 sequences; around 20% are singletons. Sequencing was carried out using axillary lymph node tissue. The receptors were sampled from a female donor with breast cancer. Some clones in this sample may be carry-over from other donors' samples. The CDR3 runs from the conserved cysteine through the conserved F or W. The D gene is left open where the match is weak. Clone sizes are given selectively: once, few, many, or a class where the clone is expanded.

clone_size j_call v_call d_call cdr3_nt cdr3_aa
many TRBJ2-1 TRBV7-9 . TGTGCCACCCAATGGCCGGCGACTAGTTCCTACAATGAGCAGTTCTTC CATQWPATSSYNEQFF
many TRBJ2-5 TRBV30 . TGTGCCTGGAGCGTTGCGGAAGAGACCCAGTACTTC CAWSVAEETQYF
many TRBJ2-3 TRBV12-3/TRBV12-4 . TGTGCCAGCAGTTCTCCGACTAGGTTGGGCACAGATACGCAGTATTTT CASSSPTRLGTDTQYF
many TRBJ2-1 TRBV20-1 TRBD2 TGCAGTGCTAGCGGCGGGAGCTTTCACAATGAGCAGTTCTTC CSASGGSFHNEQFF
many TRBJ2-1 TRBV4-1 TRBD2 TGCGCCAGCAGCCAAGAATCTAGCGGGGGGTCCTACAATGAGCAGTTCTTC CASSQESSGGSYNEQFF
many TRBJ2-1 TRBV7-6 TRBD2 TGTGCCAGCAGCTTAGAGCTAGCGGGAGCGTCCTACAATGAGCAGTTCTTC CASSLELAGASYNEQFF
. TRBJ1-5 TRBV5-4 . TGTGCCAGCAGCCGGGGGCCGAGCAATCAGCCCCAGCATTTT CASSRGPSNQPQHF
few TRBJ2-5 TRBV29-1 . TGCAGCGTCCTGGACGGACCGGGAGATGAGACCCAGTACTTC CSVLDGPGDETQYF
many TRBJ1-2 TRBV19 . TGTGCCAGTAGTATACCCCCGGATGGCTACACCTTC CASSIPPDGYTF
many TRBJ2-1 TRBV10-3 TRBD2 TGTGCCATCAGTGAGAGCGGGACTAGCGGGAGAACCTACAATGAGCAGTTCTTC CAISESGTSGRTYNEQFF
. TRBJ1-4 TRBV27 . TGTGCCAGCAGTTTATCAGGGGAGGATGAAAAACTGTTTTTT CASSLSGEDEKLFF
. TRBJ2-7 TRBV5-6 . TGTGCCAGCAGCCCGGCCCAAAGCTTCTACGAGCAGTACTTC CASSPAQSFYEQYF
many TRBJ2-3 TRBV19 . TGTGCCAGTAGTATTAAAGGCGGGAAACTCACAGATACGCAGTATTTT CASSIKGGKLTDTQYF
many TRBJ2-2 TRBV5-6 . TGTGCCAGCAGCTTGACTAGCTGGACCGGGGAGCTGTTTTTT CASSLTSWTGELFF
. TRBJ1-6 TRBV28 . TGTGCCAGCAGTTTAAAACCCAGGGTGCCGAATTCACCCCTCCACTTT CASSLKPRVPNSPLHF
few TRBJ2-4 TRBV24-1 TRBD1 TGTGCCACCAGTGACTCGACAGGGGCTGGAAACATTCAGTACTTC CATSDSTGAGNIQYF
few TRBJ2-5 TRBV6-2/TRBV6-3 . TGTGCCAGCAGTATGGGGAAGCCGGGCCGGCGAGGCCAAGAGACCCAGTACTTC CASSMGKPGRRGQETQYF
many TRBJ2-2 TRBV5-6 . TGTGCCAGCAGCTCCCTCGGACAGAAGAACACCGGGGAGCTGTTTTTT CASSSLGQKNTGELFF
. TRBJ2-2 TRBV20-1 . TGCAGTGCACCAACGGGGTTACACACCGGGGAGCTGTTTTTT CSAPTGLHTGELFF
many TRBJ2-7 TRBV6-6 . TGTGCCAGCCAAGGTGGGCCTTGGGATTACGAGCAGTACTTC CASQGGPWDYEQYF
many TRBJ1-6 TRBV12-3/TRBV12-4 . TGTGCCAGCAGTTCTGGACACGTTAATTCACCCCTCCACTTT CASSSGHVNSPLHF
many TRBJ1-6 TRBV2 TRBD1 TGTGCCAGCAGTGACTTAAAGGGGACAGGGGACAATTCACCCCTCCACTTT CASSDLKGTGDNSPLHF
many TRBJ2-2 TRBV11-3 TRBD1 TGTGCCAGCAGCCCAGGACAGGGGACGAACACCGGGGAGCTGTTTTTT CASSPGQGTNTGELFF
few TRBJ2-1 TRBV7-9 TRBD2 TGTGCCAGCAGCTTACCTATGGGGGGACTAGCGTACAATGAGCAGTTCTTC CASSLPMGGLAYNEQFF